This T cell receptor (beta chain) was profiled in a study of T cells in localized non-small cell lung cancer. Study-level findings and limits: Of the tissues analyzed, uninvolved adjacent lung showed maximal T cell clonality, greater than tumor. When the top 100 tumor clones were examined, a median about 60 of them also appeared in the adjacent lung, which was paired and uninvolved.

Sequencing was performed with immunoSEQ multiplex PCR; in TCRdb, only in-frame clones are kept and a portion is missing. The sample holds roughly 26,000 clones, 88% seen once. In the case of this clone: Its cognate antigen is unknown.

This CDR3 spans 16 amino acids. Germline lookup yields CDR1 MNHNY and CDR2 SVGAGI (reference sequence). With 5 bases removed from V and 2 bases from J, the gap between germline ends came to 16 bases. This chain uses TRBV6-6 with TRBJ1-5; D gene unclear. Here the sequenced sample was peripheral blood, taken before any cancer treatment. The TCR was taken from a female donor at least 60 years old with stage II squamous cell lung carcinoma. The CDR3 DNA sequence: TGTGCCAGCAGTCCATGGGCCTTTGAGGGCAATCAGCCCCAGCATTTT. Residues: CASSPWAFEGNQPQHF.